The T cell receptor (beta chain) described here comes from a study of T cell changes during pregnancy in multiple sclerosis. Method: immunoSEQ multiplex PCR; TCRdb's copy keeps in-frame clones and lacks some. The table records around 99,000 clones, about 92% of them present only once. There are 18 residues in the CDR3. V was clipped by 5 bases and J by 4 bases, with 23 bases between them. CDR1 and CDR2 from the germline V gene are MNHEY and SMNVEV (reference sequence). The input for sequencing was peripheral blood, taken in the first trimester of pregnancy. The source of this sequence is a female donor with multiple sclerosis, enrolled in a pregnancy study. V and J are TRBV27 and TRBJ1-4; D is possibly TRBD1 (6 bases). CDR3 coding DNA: TGTGCCAGCAGTCTAGGGGGGGGAGGGGGGAACTTTAATGAAAAACTGTTTTTT. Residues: CASSLGGGGGNFNEKLFF.